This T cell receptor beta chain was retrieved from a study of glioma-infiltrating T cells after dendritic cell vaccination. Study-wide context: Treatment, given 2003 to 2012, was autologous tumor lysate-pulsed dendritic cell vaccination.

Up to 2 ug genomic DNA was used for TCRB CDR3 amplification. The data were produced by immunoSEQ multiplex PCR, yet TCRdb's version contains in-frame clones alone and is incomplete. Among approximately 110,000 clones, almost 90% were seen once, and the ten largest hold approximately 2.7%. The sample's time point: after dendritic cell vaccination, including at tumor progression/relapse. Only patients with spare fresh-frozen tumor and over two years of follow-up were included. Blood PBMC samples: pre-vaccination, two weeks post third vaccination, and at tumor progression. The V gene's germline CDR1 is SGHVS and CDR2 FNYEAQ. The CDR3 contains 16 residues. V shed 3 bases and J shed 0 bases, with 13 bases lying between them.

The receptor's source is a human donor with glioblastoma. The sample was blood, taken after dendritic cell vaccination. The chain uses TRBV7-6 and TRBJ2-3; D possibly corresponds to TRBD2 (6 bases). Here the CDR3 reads CASSFLLGGSTDTQYF. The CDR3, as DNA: TGTGCCAGCAGCTTCCTACTGGGAGGCAGCACAGATACGCAGTATTTT.